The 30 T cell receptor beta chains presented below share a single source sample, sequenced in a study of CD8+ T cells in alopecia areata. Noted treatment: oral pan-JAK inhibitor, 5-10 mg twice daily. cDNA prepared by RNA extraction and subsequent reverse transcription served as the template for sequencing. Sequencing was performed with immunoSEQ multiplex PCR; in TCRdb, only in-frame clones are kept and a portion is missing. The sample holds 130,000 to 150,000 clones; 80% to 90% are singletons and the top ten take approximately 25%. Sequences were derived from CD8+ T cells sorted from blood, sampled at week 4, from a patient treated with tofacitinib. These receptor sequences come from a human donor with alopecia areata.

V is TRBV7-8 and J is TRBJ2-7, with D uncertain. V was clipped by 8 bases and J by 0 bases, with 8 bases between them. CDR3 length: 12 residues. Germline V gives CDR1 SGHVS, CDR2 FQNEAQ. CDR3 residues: CASSWASYEQYF. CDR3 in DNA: TGTGCCAGCTCCTGGGCCTCCTACGAGCAGTACTTC.

CDR3 sequence (DNA): TGTGCCAGCAGCTTAGACTCCCTGGGAGATACGCAGTATTTT. Amino acids: CASSLDSLGDTQYF. The V and J genes are TRBV7-2 and TRBJ2-3; D is unresolved. CDR1 is SGHTA, CDR2 FQGNSA, per germline. The ends were cut back, 1 base at V and 5 bases at J, with 10 bases in the middle. The CDR3 is made up of 14 amino acids. The full variable domain, in which reference TRBV7-2 and TRBJ2-3 provide the parts outside the CDR3, is GAGVSQSPSNKVTEKGKDVELRCDPISGHTALYWYRQSLGQGLEFLIYFQGNSAPDKSGLPSDRFSAERTGGSVSTLTIQRTQQEDSAVYLCASSLDSLGDTQYFGPGTRLTVL.

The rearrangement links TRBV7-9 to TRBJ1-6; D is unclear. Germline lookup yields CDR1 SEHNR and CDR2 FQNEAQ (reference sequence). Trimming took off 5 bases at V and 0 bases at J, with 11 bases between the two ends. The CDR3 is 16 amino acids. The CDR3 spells CASSTDIYSYNSPLHF. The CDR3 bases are TGTGCCAGCAGCACAGACATCTACTCCTATAATTCACCCCTCCACTTT.

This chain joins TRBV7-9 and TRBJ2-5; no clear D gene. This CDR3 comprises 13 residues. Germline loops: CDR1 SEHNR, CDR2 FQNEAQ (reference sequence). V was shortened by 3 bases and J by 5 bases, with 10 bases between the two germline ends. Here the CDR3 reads CASSFWYPETQYF. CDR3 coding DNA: TGTGCCAGCAGCTTCTGGTATCCGGAGACCCAGTACTTC.

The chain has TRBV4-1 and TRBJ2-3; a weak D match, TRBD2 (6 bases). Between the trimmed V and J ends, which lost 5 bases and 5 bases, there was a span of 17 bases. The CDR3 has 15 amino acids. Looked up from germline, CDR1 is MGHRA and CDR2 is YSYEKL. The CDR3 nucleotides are TGCGCCAGCAGCGTAGCGGCTTTATACGGAGATACGCAGTATTTT. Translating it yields CASSVAALYGDTQYF.

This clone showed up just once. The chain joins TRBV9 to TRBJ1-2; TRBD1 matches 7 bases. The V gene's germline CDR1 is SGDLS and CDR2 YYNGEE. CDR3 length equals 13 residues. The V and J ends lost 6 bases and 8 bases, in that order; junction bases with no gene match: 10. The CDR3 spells CASTSGTERGYTF. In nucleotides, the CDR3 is TGTGCCAGCACCTCTGGGACAGAACGCGGCTACACCTTC.

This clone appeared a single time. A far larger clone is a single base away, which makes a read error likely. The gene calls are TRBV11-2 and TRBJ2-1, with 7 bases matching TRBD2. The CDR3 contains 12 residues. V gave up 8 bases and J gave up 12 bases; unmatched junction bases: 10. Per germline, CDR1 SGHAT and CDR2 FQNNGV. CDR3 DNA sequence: TGTGCCAGCTTTGGGCCGCCGGGAGGGCAGTTCTTC. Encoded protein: CASFGPPGGQFF.

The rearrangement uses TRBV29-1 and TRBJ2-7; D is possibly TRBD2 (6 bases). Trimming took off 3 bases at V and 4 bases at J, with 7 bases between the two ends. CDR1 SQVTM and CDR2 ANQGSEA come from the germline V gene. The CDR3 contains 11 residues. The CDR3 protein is CSVERDYEQYF. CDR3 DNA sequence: TGCAGCGTTGAGCGGGATTACGAGCAGTACTTC.

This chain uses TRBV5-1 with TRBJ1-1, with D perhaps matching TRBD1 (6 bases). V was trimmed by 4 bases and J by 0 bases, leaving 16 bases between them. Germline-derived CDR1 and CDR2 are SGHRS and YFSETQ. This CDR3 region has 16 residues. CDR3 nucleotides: TGCGCCAGCAGCCCGGAGGACAGCCCTATGAACACTGAAGCTTTCTTT. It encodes CASSPEDSPMNTEAFF.

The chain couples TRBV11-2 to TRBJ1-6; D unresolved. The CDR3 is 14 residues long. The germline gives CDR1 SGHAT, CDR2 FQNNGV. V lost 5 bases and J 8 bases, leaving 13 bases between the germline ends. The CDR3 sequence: CASSKRTVDSPLHF. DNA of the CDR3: TGTGCCAGCAGCAAGAGGACGGTAGATTCACCCCTCCACTTT.

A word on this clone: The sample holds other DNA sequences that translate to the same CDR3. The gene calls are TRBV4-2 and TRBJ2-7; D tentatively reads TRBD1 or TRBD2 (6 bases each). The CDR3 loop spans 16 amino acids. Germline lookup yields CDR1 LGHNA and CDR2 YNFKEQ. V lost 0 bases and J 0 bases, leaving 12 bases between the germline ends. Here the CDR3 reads CASSQEVGGASYEQYF. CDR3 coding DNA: TGTGCCAGCAGCCAAGAAGTGGGGGGCGCCTCCTACGAGCAGTACTTC.

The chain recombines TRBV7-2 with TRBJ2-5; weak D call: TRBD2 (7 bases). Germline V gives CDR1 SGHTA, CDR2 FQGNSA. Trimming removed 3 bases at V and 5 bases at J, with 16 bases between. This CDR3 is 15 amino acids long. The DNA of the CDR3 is TGTGCCAGCAGCTTTTTTGGGGGGGCCGGCGAGACCCAGTACTTC. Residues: CASSFFGGAGETQYF.

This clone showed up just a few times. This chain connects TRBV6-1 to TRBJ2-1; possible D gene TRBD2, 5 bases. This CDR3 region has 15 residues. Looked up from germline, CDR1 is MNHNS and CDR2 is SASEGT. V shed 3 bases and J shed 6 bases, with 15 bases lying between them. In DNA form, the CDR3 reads TGTGCCAGCAGTGAGACACTAGGTCTCTCCAATGAGCAGTTCTTC. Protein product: CASSETLGLSNEQFF.

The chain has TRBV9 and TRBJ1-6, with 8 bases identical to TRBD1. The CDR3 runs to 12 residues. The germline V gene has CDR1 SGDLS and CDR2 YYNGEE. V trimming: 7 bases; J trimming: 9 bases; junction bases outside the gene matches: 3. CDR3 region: CASGQGRSPLHF. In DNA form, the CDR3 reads TGTGCCAGCGGACAGGGTCGTTCACCCCTCCACTTT.

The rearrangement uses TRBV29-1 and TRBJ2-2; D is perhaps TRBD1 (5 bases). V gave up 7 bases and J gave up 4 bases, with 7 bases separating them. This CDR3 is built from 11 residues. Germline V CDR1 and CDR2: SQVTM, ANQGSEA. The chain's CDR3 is CSGGRTGELFF. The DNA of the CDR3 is TGCAGCGGGGGCCGCACCGGGGAGCTGTTTTTT.

As DNA, the CDR3 is TGTGCCAGCAGTTTTGGAGGAAGCACCGGGGAGCTGTTTTTT. Residues: CASSFGGSTGELFF. V gene TRBV27 combines with J gene TRBJ2-2, with a tentative D call TRBD2 (5 bases). This CDR3 is 14 amino acids long. CDR1 is MNHEY, CDR2 SMNVEV, per germline (reference sequence). The V gene lost 3 bases and the J gene lost 4 bases, with 9 bases spanning the gap.

CDR3 coding DNA: TGTGCCAGCAGCTTTAGTGTCTTGGAGACCCAGTACTTC. Its protein product is CASSFSVLETQYF. The V call is TRBV5-4, the J call TRBJ2-5; unclear D gene. Germline V gene lookup returns CDR1 SGHNT and CDR2 YYREEE (reference sequence). The CDR3 has 13 residues. Between the trimmed V and J ends, which lost 2 bases and 5 bases, there was a span of 10 bases.

CDR3: CASSPLAPSYEQYF. The DNA for the CDR3 is TGTGCCAGCAGTCCCCTCGCACCGTCCTACGAGCAGTACTTC. The chain links TRBV27 to TRBJ2-7; D remains ambiguous. Germline V lookup: CDR1 MNHEY, CDR2 SMNVEV (reference sequence). This CDR3 has 14 residues. The ends were cut back, 5 bases at V and 1 base at J, with 12 bases in the middle.

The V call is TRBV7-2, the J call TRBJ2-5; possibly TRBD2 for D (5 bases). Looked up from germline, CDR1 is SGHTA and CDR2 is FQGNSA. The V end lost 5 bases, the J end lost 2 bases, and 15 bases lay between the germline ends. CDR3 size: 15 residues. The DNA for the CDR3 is TGTGCCAGCAGCCCGGCGGGTTACCCGCAAGAGACCCAGTACTTC. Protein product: CASSPAGYPQETQYF. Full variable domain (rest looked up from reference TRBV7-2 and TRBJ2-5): GAGVSQSPSNKVTEKGKDVELRCDPISGHTALYWYRQSLGQGLEFLIYFQGNSAPDKSGLPSDRFSAERTGGSVSTLTIQRTQQEDSAVYLCASSPAGYPQETQYFGPGTRLLVL.

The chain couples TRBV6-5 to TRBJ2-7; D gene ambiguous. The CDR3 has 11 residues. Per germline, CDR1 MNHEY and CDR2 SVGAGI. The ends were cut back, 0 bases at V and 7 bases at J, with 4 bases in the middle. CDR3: CASSYSGEQYF. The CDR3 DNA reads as TGTGCCAGCAGTTACTCGGGGGAGCAGTACTTC.

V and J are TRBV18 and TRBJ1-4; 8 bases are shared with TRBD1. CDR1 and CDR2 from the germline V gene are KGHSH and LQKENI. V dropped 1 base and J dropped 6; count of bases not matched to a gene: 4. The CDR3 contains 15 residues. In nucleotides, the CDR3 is TGTGCCAGCTCACCACGGACAGGGCGTCATGAAAAACTGTTTTTT. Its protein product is CASSPRTGRHEKLFF.

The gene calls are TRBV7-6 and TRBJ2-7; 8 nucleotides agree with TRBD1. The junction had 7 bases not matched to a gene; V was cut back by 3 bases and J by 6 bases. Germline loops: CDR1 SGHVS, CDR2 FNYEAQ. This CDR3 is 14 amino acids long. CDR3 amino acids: CASSFRDRPGEQYF. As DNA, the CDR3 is TGTGCCAGCAGCTTTAGGGACAGGCCCGGCGAGCAGTACTTC.

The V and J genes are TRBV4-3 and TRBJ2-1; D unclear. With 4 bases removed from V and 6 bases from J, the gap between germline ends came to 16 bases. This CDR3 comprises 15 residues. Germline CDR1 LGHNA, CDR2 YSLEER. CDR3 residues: CASSPLYILGNEQFF. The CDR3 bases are TGCGCCAGCAGCCCCCTTTATATCCTAGGCAATGAGCAGTTCTTC.

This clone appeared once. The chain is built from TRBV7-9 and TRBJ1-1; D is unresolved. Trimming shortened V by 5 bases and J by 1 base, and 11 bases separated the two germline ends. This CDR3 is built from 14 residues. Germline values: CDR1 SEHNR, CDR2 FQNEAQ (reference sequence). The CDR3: CASSPRTANTEAFF. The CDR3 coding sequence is TGTGCCAGCAGCCCAAGGACGGCGAACACTGAAGCTTTCTTT. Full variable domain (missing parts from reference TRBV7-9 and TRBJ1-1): DTGVSQNPRHKITKRGQNVTFRCDPISEHNRLYWYRQTLGQGPEFLTYFQNEAQLEKSRLLSDRFSAERPKGSFSTLEIQRTEQGDSAMYLCASSPRTANTEAFFGQGTRLTVV.

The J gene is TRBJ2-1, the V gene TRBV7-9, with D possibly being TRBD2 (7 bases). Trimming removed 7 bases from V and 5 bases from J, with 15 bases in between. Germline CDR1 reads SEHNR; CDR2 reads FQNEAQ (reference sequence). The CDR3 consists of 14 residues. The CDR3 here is CASTRGGAHNEQFF. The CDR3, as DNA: TGTGCCAGCACCCGAGGGGGGGCTCACAATGAGCAGTTCTTC. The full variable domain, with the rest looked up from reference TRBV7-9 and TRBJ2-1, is DTGVSQNPRHKITKRGQNVTFRCDPISEHNRLYWYRQTLGQGPEFLTYFQNEAQLEKSRLLSDRFSAERPKGSFSTLEIQRTEQGDSAMYLCASTRGGAHNEQFFGPGTRLTVL.

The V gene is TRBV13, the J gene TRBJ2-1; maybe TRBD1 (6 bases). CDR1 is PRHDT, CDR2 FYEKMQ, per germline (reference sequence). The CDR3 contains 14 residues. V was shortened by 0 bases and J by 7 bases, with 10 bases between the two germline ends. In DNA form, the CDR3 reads TGTGCCAGCAGCTTAGGCCAGGGGTTAAATGAGCAGTTCTTC. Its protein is CASSLGQGLNEQFF.

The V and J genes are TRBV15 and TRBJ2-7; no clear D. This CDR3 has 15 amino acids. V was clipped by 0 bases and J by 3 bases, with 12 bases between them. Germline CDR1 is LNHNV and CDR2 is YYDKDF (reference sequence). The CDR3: CATSRDPAVGYEQYF. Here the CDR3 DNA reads TGTGCCACCAGCAGAGACCCCGCAGTAGGCTACGAGCAGTACTTC.

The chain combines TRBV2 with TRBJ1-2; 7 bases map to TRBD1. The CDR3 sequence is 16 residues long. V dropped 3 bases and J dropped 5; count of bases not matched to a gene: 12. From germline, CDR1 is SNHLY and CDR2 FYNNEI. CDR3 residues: CASSDRRRGRLYGYTF. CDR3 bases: TGTGCCAGCAGTGACCGGAGGAGGGGGCGCCTTTATGGCTACACCTTC.

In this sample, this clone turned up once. The CDR3 DNA reads TGTGCCAGCAGAAAAGGGGGGAACTACGAGCAGTACTTC. This encodes CASRKGGNYEQYF. This chain joins TRBV28 and TRBJ2-7, with D possibly being TRBD1 or TRBD2 (6 bases each). The CDR3 runs 13 residues. CDR1 is MDHEN, CDR2 SYDVKM, per germline. Trimming shortened V by 6 bases and J by 3 bases, and 12 bases separated the two germline ends.

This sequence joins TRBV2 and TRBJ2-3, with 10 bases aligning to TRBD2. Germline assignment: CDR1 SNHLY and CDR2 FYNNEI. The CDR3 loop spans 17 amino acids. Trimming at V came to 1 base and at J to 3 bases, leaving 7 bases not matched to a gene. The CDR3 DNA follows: TGTGCCAGCAGTGAAGATGGGAGCGGGGGGGTAACAGATACGCAGTATTTT. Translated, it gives CASSEDGSGGVTDTQYF.